This T cell receptor beta chain was captured by sequencing in a study of cytotoxic CD8 clonotypes in ibrutinib-treated CLL (dated by TCRdb to the early 2020s). The study in broad terms: The cohort included approximately 15 treatment-naive and 11 to 12 relapsed/refractory patients; 17 to 18 were IGHV unmutated. Longitudinal samples were obtainable from about 30% of the 86 participants in the trial. On average, each sample yielded some 250,000 productive templates and 94,082 productive rearrangements. Cryopreserved peripheral blood mononuclear cells were collected at three points: before therapy, at response, and at either sustained remission or disease progression. Response samples were taken after a median of around 13 months on treatment, ranging from 6 to 36 months. Partial responses were observed in approximately 24 patients and complete responses in 2; after a median follow-up of about 69 months, remission was maintained in 14 patients and progression was observed in approximately twelve. Results the study describes overall, beyond this receptor: At ibrutinib response clonality went up, during sustained remission it held steady, and at progression it dropped back toward baseline. Sampling times were not matched between patients in sustained remission and patients whose disease was progressing, and lymph node repertoires were not examined. Baseline clonality was found to be higher than that of age-matched healthy donors and was strongly correlated with circulating CD8+ T-cell counts. Public clonotypes were found to be uncommon and were observed to contract or remain stable during treatment; the increase in clonality was shown to reflect expansion of private clonotypes at ibrutinib response.

A MiSeq instrument was used for deep resolution sequencing, which targeted depths ranging from 1 in 1 million up to 1 in 200,000 T cells, with coverage averaging 10x for each clonotype. TCR beta libraries were generated with the immunoSEQ hsTCRB Kit. The published analysis was carried out like this. ImmunoSEQ Data Assistant and ImmunoSEQ Analyzer were used for data analysis, and V, D and J genes were assigned according to IMGT definitions. Clonality was computed as one minus normalized Shannon entropy of productive rearrangement frequencies, ranging from 0 to 1. Only overrepresented clonotypes making up at least 0.05% of each patient's repertoire were included in the public clonotype analysis. About twelve age-matched healthy donor repertoires from immuneACCESS were used as controls for clonality. The table was pulled from immuneACCESS by TCRdb, which kept in-frame rearrangements only. Such tables lose some clones; where checked, under half of the loss comes from unresolved V genes, and the rest has no known cause. V and J calls and clone size follow that table, whereas D and trimming were derived from the DNA. Here the sample has approximately 84,000 clones; 85% to 90% occur a single time. In total, the top ten clones hold 5.4% of the sample.

The sample holds one count of this clone. Its antigen target is currently unknown. No base-level quality is on record; no much larger clone is a single base apart. For TCR beta library preparation, roughly 1.8 micrograms of genomic DNA was extracted from cryopreserved PBMCs. High-throughput TCR beta sequencing was performed on longitudinal blood samples from CLL patients receiving ibrutinib monotherapy. The patients took part in an open-label, single-center phase 2 trial of ibrutinib monotherapy. V is shortened by 4 bases, J by 1 base, and the region joining them spans 21 bases. The CDR3 contains 17 residues, cysteine and phenylalanine counted. Of the read, only the CDR3 DNA is kept; its 51 bases are in frame from base 1. CDR1 SGDLS and CDR2 YYNGEE were looked up in the germline V gene.

Sequences were derived from PBMCs, sampled before ibrutinib treatment. This receptor chain uses TRBV9 and TRBJ2-7; the best D guess is TRBD2, with 5 bases matching. The receptor was isolated from a human donor with chronic lymphocytic leukemia. The bases are TGTGCCAGCAGCCTTACCGGGTCGGGGTACAATTCCTACGAGCAGTACTTC. Translation gives CASSLTGSGYNSYEQYF.